One sample yielded the 13 T cell receptor beta chains listed below, sequenced in a study of T cells after yellow fever vaccination. TCRdb independently ran MiXCR on the 5' RACE reads; one entry per CDR3 protein. This sample has a few hundred thousand distinct CDR3 sequences, with 15% to 20% found just once. Sequenced material: PBMCs, taken 15 days after the yellow fever booster vaccination. These receptors all come from a man between 25 and 39 years old who received the YFV17D yellow fever vaccine.

The J gene is TRBJ2-3, the V gene TRBV7-6; D is unclear. Germline loops: CDR1 SGHVS, CDR2 FNYEAQ. Trimming took 5 bases from V and 1 from J, leaving 19 bases between them. The CDR3 runs 17 residues. As DNA, the CDR3 is TGTGCCAGCAGCACTGACTCTCGGGCAGATGGCACAGATACGCAGTATTTT. Its translation: CASSTDSRADGTDTQYF.

About this clonotype itself: A junction end diverges from the germline sequence, so it may reflect a read error. V and J are TRBV18 and TRBJ2-5; 9 bases are shared with TRBD2. The CDR3 contains 15 residues. Germline CDR1 is KGHSH and CDR2 is LQKENI. The CDR3 region is CPSSQQREDQETQYF. The CDR3 DNA is TGTCCCAGCTCACAACAGCGGGAGGACCAAGAGACCCAGTACTTC. The whole variable domain, remainder taken from reference TRBV18 and TRBJ2-5, is NAGVMQNPRHLVRRRGQEARLRCSPMKGHSHVYWYRQLPEEGLKFMVYLQKENIIDESGMPKERFSAEFPKEGPSILRIQQVVRGDSAAYFCPSSQQREDQETQYFGPGTRLLVL.

CDR3 nucleotide sequence: TGCAGTGCTAGGCGGCACACTGAAGCTTTCTTT. This sequence encodes CSARRHTEAFF. V gene TRBV20-1 combines with J gene TRBJ1-1; D gene uncertain. This CDR3 is 11 amino acids long. The V end was cut by 3 bases, the J end by 3 bases, with 5 bases between. Looked up from germline, CDR1 is DFQATT and CDR2 is SNEGSKA (reference sequence).

V gene TRBV9 combines with J gene TRBJ2-2; D may correspond to TRBD1 or TRBD2 (7 bases each). V lost 7 bases and J 0 bases, leaving 13 bases between the germline ends. CDR1 is SGDLS and CDR2 is YYNGEE in the germline V gene. The CDR3 length is 15 residues. The CDR3 nucleotides read TGTGCCAGCTGGGACAGCGGGACGAACACCGGGGAGCTGTTTTTT. Translating gives CASWDSGTNTGELFF.

This chain connects TRBV27 to TRBJ1-6, with D unresolved. The V gene lost 3 bases and the J gene lost 5 bases, with 8 bases spanning the gap. Germline assignment: CDR1 MNHEY and CDR2 SMNVEV (reference sequence). The CDR3 is 14 amino acids. CDR3 coding DNA: TGTGCCAGCAGTTTCTCCACGCATAATTCACCCCTCCACTTT. The encoded protein is CASSFSTHNSPLHF.

V is TRBV5-1 and J is TRBJ2-5, with D unresolved. The CDR3 sequence is 12 residues long. V lost 4 bases to trimming and J lost 0 bases, with 4 bases between them. Germline CDR1 reads SGHRS; CDR2 reads YFSETQ. CDR3: CASSNDQETQYF. CDR3 coding DNA: TGCGCCAGCAGCAATGACCAAGAGACCCAGTACTTC.

This clonotype was observed a few times. The chain joins TRBV12-3 or TRBV12-4 to TRBJ2-5, with no clear D. The CDR3 sequence is 14 residues long. The V gene lost 2 bases and the J gene lost 0 bases, with 7 bases spanning the gap. The CDR3 DNA is TGTGCCAGCAGTTTAACACGGAACCAAGAGACCCAGTACTTC. Amino acid sequence: CASSLTRNQETQYF.

In its sample, this clonotype was seen a few times. The chain carries TRBV7-9 and TRBJ1-4; D not resolved. The germline V gene encodes CDR1 SEHNR and CDR2 FQNEAQ (reference sequence). This CDR3 spans 15 amino acids. Trimming pared 2 bases from V and 5 bases from J, leaving 12 bases between. The CDR3 nucleotides read TGTGCCAGCAGCTTAAGGGTGGCGGCGAATGAAAAACTGTTTTTT. It is translated as CASSLRVAANEKLFF.

This rearrangement joins TRBV19 to TRBJ2-1; TRBD2 aligns across 9 bases. The CDR3 totals 16 residues. In germline, CDR1 is LNHDA, CDR2 SQIVND (reference sequence). The V and J ends lost 1 base and 7 bases, in that order; junction bases with no gene match: 8. The CDR3 is CASSIGWREGQNEQFF. In nucleotides, the CDR3 is TGTGCCAGTAGTATAGGATGGCGGGAGGGCCAGAATGAGCAGTTCTTC.

The CDR3 nucleotides read TGCAGCGTTGTTGAGGTCCAAGGGGCCCAGTACTTC. Translation gives CSVVEVQGAQYF. The rearrangement uses TRBV29-1 and TRBJ2-5, with TRBD1 as a possible D gene (5 bases). This CDR3 has 12 amino acids. V was shortened by 4 bases and J by 9 bases, with 15 bases between the two germline ends. Germline V lookup: CDR1 SQVTM, CDR2 ANQGSEA.

There are a few counts of this clonotype. CDR3: CASSGYQYEQYF. For the CDR3, the DNA is TGTGCCAGCAGCGGCTATCAATACGAGCAGTACTTC. The V call is TRBV7-2, the J call TRBJ2-7; D gene unclear. The germline V gene encodes CDR1 SGHTA and CDR2 FQGNSA. Trimming removed 5 bases from V and 4 bases from J, with 9 bases in between. This CDR3 has 12 amino acids.

This clonotype was seen a handful of times. J is TRBJ2-2 and V is TRBV7-8, with TRBD1 as a possible D gene (7 bases). This CDR3 contains 17 residues. V dropped 6 bases and J dropped 0 bases, with 17 bases sitting between them. Germline V CDR1 and CDR2: SGHVS, FQNEAQ. In DNA, the CDR3 is TGTGCCAGCAGACAGCAGGGGGGCGCCACGAACACCGGGGAGCTGTTTTTT. Translating gives CASRQQGGATNTGELFF.

The chain links TRBV28 to TRBJ2-7; 7 bases match TRBD2. The CDR3 totals 15 residues. The trim removed 5 bases at V and 4 bases at J, leaving 11 bases unmatched. The germline V gene has CDR1 MDHEN and CDR2 SYDVKM. The CDR3, as DNA: TGTGCCAGCAGTCCCGGGACTATTTCAGGTTACGAGCAGTACTTC. Amino acid sequence: CASSPGTISGYEQYF.